The 20 T cell receptor beta chains presented below share a single source sample, sequenced in a study of Tregs in tolerant kidney transplant recipients. TCRdb keeps only in-frame clones here, not all; method: immunoSEQ multiplex PCR. The sample consists of 200,000 to 300,000 clones, approximately 83% of them appearing once. Sequencing was done on a sample of CD4+ T cells from blood. These receptors were obtained from a human donor in good health.

The CDR3 sequence: CASSPGPRENNEKLFF. CDR3 DNA: TGCGCCAGCAGCCCCGGACCCAGAGAGAATAATGAAAAACTGTTTTTT. This chain links TRBV5-1 with TRBJ1-4; D gene uncertain. The CDR3 is 16 amino acids. Germline lookup yields CDR1 SGHRS and CDR2 YFSETQ. The V end lost 4 bases, the J end lost 4 bases, and 17 bases lay between the germline ends. The full variable domain, completed using reference TRBV5-1 and TRBJ1-4, is KAGVTQTPRYLIKTRGQQVTLSCSPISGHRSVSWYQQTPGQGLQFLFEYFSETQRNKGNFPGRFSGRQFSNSRSEMNVSTLELGDSALYLCASSPGPRENNEKLFFGSGTQLSVL.

The V gene is TRBV2, the J gene TRBJ2-2, with 7 bases matching TRBD2. CDR1 and CDR2 from the germline V gene are SNHLY and FYNNEI. CDR3 length: 16 residues. V lost 6 bases and J lost 3; bases outside the gene matches: 10. The CDR3 DNA sequence: TGTGCCAGCAGGAGGGGAGGGAGGGCAGACACCGGGGAGCTGTTTTTT. Translated, it gives CASRRGGRADTGELFF. The full variable domain, its missing parts supplied by reference TRBV2 and TRBJ2-2, is EPEVTQTPSHQVTQMGQEVILRCVPISNHLYFYWYRQILGQKVEFLVSFYNNEISEKSEIFDDQFSVERPDGSNFTLKIRSTKLEDSAMYFCASRRGGRADTGELFFGEGSRLTVL.

The J gene is TRBJ2-7, the V gene TRBV6-6; TRBD1 matches 7 bases. The germline CDR1 and CDR2 sequences are MNHNY and SVGAGI (reference sequence). The CDR3 runs to 15 residues. The V and J ends lost 5 bases and 1 base, in that order; junction bases with no gene match: 8. The CDR3 reads CASSHRDRGSYEQYF. CDR3 in DNA: TGTGCCAGCAGTCACCGGGACAGAGGATCCTACGAGCAGTACTTC.

The rearrangement joins TRBV13 to TRBJ2-3, with 7 nucleotides matching TRBD1. Germline loops: CDR1 PRHDT, CDR2 FYEKMQ (reference sequence). This CDR3 region has 12 residues. V shed 3 bases and J 8 bases; nucleotides not matched to a gene: 2. CDR3 nucleotides: TGTGCCAGCAGCTTCGCAGGGGGTACGCAGTATTTT. This codes for CASSFAGGTQYF.

The chain recombines TRBV28 with TRBJ2-1; 9 nucleotides match TRBD2. The CDR3 consists of 15 residues. The V and J ends lost 2 bases and 6 bases, in that order; junction bases with no gene match: 5. From germline, CDR1 is MDHEN and CDR2 SYDVKM. The CDR3 nucleotides read TGTGCCAGCAGTTTACTAGCGGGATCTTCCAATGAGCAGTTCTTC. Its protein is CASSLLAGSSNEQFF.

CDR3 in DNA: TGTGCCAGCAGCCAAGAGGAGGGTATGAACACTGAAGCTTTCTTT. Its translation is CASSQEEGMNTEAFF. This chain joins TRBV4-2 and TRBJ1-1; no reliable D call. There are 15 residues in the CDR3. V shed 0 bases and J shed 0 bases, with 8 bases lying between them. The germline V gene has CDR1 LGHNA and CDR2 YNFKEQ.

This rearrangement joins TRBV7-9 to TRBJ2-3; TRBD1 is a possible D gene (6 bases). V was trimmed by 5 bases and J by 0 bases, leaving 12 bases between them. This CDR3 region has 15 residues. The V gene's germline CDR1 is SEHNR and CDR2 FQNEAQ (reference sequence). In DNA, the CDR3 is TGTGCCAGCAGCCAGGGGCTCTCTAGCACAGATACGCAGTATTTT. This gives the protein CASSQGLSSTDTQYF.

V is TRBV5-5 and J is TRBJ2-5, with D perhaps matching TRBD1 (5 bases). Germline loops: CDR1 SGHKS, CDR2 YYEKEE (reference sequence). V was shortened by 3 bases and J by 5 bases, with 11 bases between the two germline ends. This CDR3 has 13 amino acids. CDR3 nucleotides: TGTGCCAGCAGCTCAAGGGGTATGGAGACCCAGTACTTC. It encodes CASSSRGMETQYF.

This rearrangement joins TRBV13 to TRBJ2-7, with 14 bases fitting TRBD2. The CDR3 length is 15 residues. CDR1 and CDR2 (germline): PRHDT, FYEKMQ (reference sequence). The junction had 2 bases not matched to a gene; V was cut back by 4 bases and J by 3 bases. The CDR3 protein is CASSSGTSGSYEQYF. CDR3 DNA: TGTGCCAGCAGCTCCGGGACTAGCGGGAGCTACGAGCAGTACTTC.

The rearrangement uses TRBV14 and TRBJ1-1; D unclear. The germline V gene has CDR1 SGHDN and CDR2 FVKESK. V was trimmed by 3 bases and J by 0 bases, leaving 5 bases between them. This CDR3 is 13 amino acids long. CDR3 nucleotides: TGTGCCAGCAGCCATAAAATGAACACTGAAGCTTTCTTT. Protein: CASSHKMNTEAFF.

The chain uses TRBV4-1 and TRBJ1-1, with 8 nucleotides matching TRBD1. CDR1 and CDR2 from the germline V gene are MGHRA and YSYEKL. CDR3 length: 18 residues. V trimming: 0 bases; J trimming: 0 bases; junction bases outside the gene matches: 9. CDR3 region: CASSQDRWTGRMNTEAFF. In DNA, the CDR3 is TGCGCCAGCAGCCAAGATCGTTGGACAGGGCGCATGAACACTGAAGCTTTCTTT.

V gene TRBV30 combines with J gene TRBJ1-5; 7 positions agree with TRBD1. In germline, CDR1 is GTSNPN, CDR2 SVGIG (reference sequence). CDR3 size: 13 residues. The V gene end was trimmed by 1 base and the J gene end by 6 bases; junction bases not matched to a gene: 3. The CDR3 nucleotides are TGTGCCTGGAGTGGGACAGGCGGTCAGCCCCAGCATTTT. As protein: CAWSGTGGQPQHF.

This clone has only one observation. The chain is built from TRBV21-1 and TRBJ2-1; the D call of TRBD2 is as the table states it, not checked on the DNA. TRBV21-1 is annotated as a pseudogene. The CDR3 covers 17 residues. The CDR3 loop is CASSKGVRGSDYNEQFF. CDR3 nucleotide sequence: TGTGCCAGCAGCAAAGGGGTTCGCGGGTCCGACTACAATGAGCAGTTCTTC.

The chain uses TRBV9 and TRBJ2-1, with D possibly called TRBD1 or TRBD2 (6 bases each). Germline V gives CDR1 SGDLS, CDR2 YYNGEE. V gave up 2 bases and J gave up 2 bases, with 11 bases separating them. The CDR3 is 15 amino acids. Here the CDR3 reads CASSVWGAAYNEQFF. In DNA, the CDR3 is TGTGCCAGCAGCGTTTGGGGGGCCGCCTACAATGAGCAGTTCTTC.

V is TRBV6-5 and J is TRBJ1-6, with TRBD1 as a possible D gene (5 bases). Trimming took 6 bases from V and 8 from J, leaving 17 bases between them. The CDR3 covers 15 residues. CDR1 is MNHEY, CDR2 SVGAGI, per germline. CDR3 loop: CASRTSTLRDSPLHF. In nucleotides, the CDR3 is TGTGCCAGCAGAACCTCTACACTCAGGGATTCACCCCTCCACTTT.

The genes are TRBV5-1 and TRBJ1-4; 7 bases are a match to TRBD1. This CDR3 is 17 amino acids long. Trimming cost V 2 bases and J 0 bases; bases outside gene matches: 7. Per the germline V gene, CDR1 is SGHRS and CDR2 is YFSETQ. The CDR3 protein is CASSLPLQGSTNEKLFF. The DNA for the CDR3 is TGCGCCAGCAGCTTACCCTTACAGGGGTCAACTAATGAAAAACTGTTTTTT.

The chain recombines TRBV5-1 with TRBJ2-5, with 10 bases fitting TRBD2. V dropped 1 base and J dropped 5; count of bases not matched to a gene: 8. Germline values: CDR1 SGHRS, CDR2 YFSETQ. The CDR3 contains 16 residues. CDR3 in DNA: TGCGCCAGCAGCTTGCCCCTAGCGGGAGAATATGAGACCCAGTACTTC. It specifies CASSLPLAGEYETQYF.

This clone has only a few counts. The rearrangement links TRBV5-1 to TRBJ1-5; D remains ambiguous. Trimming took off 3 bases at V and 6 bases at J, with 16 bases between the two ends. The CDR3 spans 15 residues. From germline, CDR1 is SGHRS and CDR2 YFSETQ. The CDR3 loop reads CASSSRPNGGQPQHF. The CDR3 DNA reads TGCGCCAGCAGCTCCAGACCCAACGGCGGTCAGCCCCAGCATTTT.

J is TRBJ1-5 and V is TRBV2; no clear D gene. V lost 7 bases and J lost 5, with 15 bases in between. The CDR3 consists of 14 residues. Per the germline V gene, CDR1 is SNHLY and CDR2 is FYNNEI. The CDR3 bases are TGTGCCAGCAATCGGGTACCTGAGGATCAGCCCCAGCATTTT. Translated, it gives CASNRVPEDQPQHF.

CDR3 coding DNA: TGTGCCAGCAGCTTTAGCGGGGGGTCCGCCGGGGAGCTGTTTTTT. It encodes CASSFSGGSAGELFF. The V and J genes are TRBV7-3 and TRBJ2-2; TRBD2 agrees at 10 bases. Germline trimming cut 3 bases from V and 6 bases from J; bases unmatched to any gene: 4. Germline assignment: CDR1 SGHTA and CDR2 FQGTGA. The CDR3 is made up of 15 amino acids.